A single sample is the source of the 14 T cell receptor beta chains below, sequenced in a study of beta chain features in type 1 diabetes. Antigens for these TCRs are unknown. Reverse transcribing all isolated RNA meant expressed TCRB transcripts were sequenced. Some clones are missing from TCRdb's copy, which holds only in-frame ones; the method was immunoSEQ multiplex PCR. The repertoire consists of about 68,000 clones, with around 49% occurring once and the leading ten covering about 0.7%. Study-level points and caveats: All four CD4+ subsets from Type 1 diabetes patients carried moderately but significantly shorter TCRB CDR3s.

Sequencing input: central memory CD4+ T cells from blood. These receptor sequences come from a young man with type 1 diabetes.

The V gene is TRBV2, the J gene TRBJ2-1, with 7 bases that match TRBD2. The germline gives CDR1 SNHLY, CDR2 FYNNEI. This CDR3 is 15 amino acids long. Unmatched junction bases numbered 8, after V lost 9 bases and J lost 0 bases. The CDR3 coding sequence is TGTGCCAGTGGATGGGGCGGGAGCTCCTACAATGAGCAGTTCTTC. The encoded protein is CASGWGGSSYNEQFF.

This clone was recorded a few times. The chain has TRBV30 and TRBJ2-2; 7 bases agree with TRBD2. The length of the CDR3 is 13 residues. CDR1 and CDR2 (germline): GTSNPN, SVGIG (reference sequence). Losses at the gene ends were 5 bases for V and 2 bases for J; bases not matched to a gene: 2. CDR3 DNA sequence: TGTGCCTGGCAGCGGGACAACACCGGGGAGCTGTTTTTT. Translated: CAWQRDNTGELFF.

This clone was seen a few times. The chain joins TRBV5-4 to TRBJ2-3; a weak D match, TRBD1 (5 bases). Germline assignment: CDR1 SGHNT and CDR2 YYREEE (reference sequence). The CDR3 has 16 amino acids. V shed 0 bases and J shed 4 bases, with 15 bases lying between them. The CDR3, as DNA: TGTGCCAGCAGCTTGGAAGGGGCTGGCCCCTCAGATACGCAGTATTTT. It is translated as CASSLEGAGPSDTQYF.

The rearrangement links TRBV2 to TRBJ1-1, with D tentatively TRBD1 (5 bases). The CDR3 has 12 residues. The ends were cut back, 4 bases at V and 4 bases at J, with 7 bases in the middle. Germline V gives CDR1 SNHLY, CDR2 FYNNEI. The CDR3 DNA is TGTGCCAGCAGTGTGCAGGGCACTGAAGCTTTCTTT. The encoded protein is CASSVQGTEAFF.

The rearrangement joins TRBV9 to TRBJ2-3, with unresolved D. V lost 3 bases and J 2 bases, leaving 4 bases between the germline ends. The CDR3 loop spans 12 amino acids. Per germline, CDR1 SGDLS and CDR2 YYNGEE. CDR3 bases: TGTGCCAGCAGCGAGCACACAGATACGCAGTATTTT. It translates to CASSEHTDTQYF.

This clone was seen a handful of times. V gene TRBV29-1 combines with J gene TRBJ2-3; D is perhaps TRBD2 (5 bases). The CDR3 sequence is 13 residues long. V was pared by 4 bases and J by 4 bases, with 12 bases between. Per germline, CDR1 SQVTM and CDR2 ANQGSEA. CDR3 residues: CSVVPSSADTQYF. The CDR3 DNA reads TGCAGCGTTGTTCCTAGCAGTGCAGATACGCAGTATTTT.

This clone was picked up a small number of times. V and J are TRBV6-1 and TRBJ2-7; 8 positions match TRBD2. This CDR3 has 15 residues. From germline, CDR1 is MNHNS and CDR2 SASEGT. With 4 bases clipped from V and 3 bases from J, the junction kept 8 bases outside the gene matches. The DNA of the CDR3 is TGTGCCAGCAGTGGGCCCCTCAGCGGGAGCTACGAGCAGTACTTC. Protein product: CASSGPLSGSYEQYF.

This clone was counted between two and nine times. The chain combines TRBV5-1 with TRBJ2-5, with 10 bases fitting TRBD1. Germline trimming cut 4 bases from V and 5 bases from J; bases unmatched to any gene: 5. CDR3 length: 14 amino acids. Germline CDR1 reads SGHRS; CDR2 reads YFSETQ. The DNA for the CDR3 is TGCGCCAGCAGCGTGACAGGGGGCGTCGAGACCCAGTACTTC. It codes for CASSVTGGVETQYF.

V usage is TRBV14 and J usage is TRBJ2-5; TRBD2 matches 10 bases. The V gene's germline CDR1 is SGHDN and CDR2 FVKESK. Trimming removed 4 bases from V and 7 bases from J; junction bases left unmatched: 12. The CDR3 loop spans 16 amino acids. In nucleotides, the CDR3 is TGTGCCAGCAGCCTCGGGACTAGCGTCTCTCCAGGGACCCAGTACTTC. As protein: CASSLGTSVSPGTQYF.

This clone was counted between two and nine times. The same CDR3 arises from other DNA sequences in this sample as well. The genes are TRBV30 and TRBJ1-3, with no clear D. The CDR3 loop spans 14 amino acids. Trimming took 2 bases from V and 0 from J, leaving 8 bases between them. Germline V gene sequence: CDR1 GTSNPN, CDR2 SVGIG (reference sequence). The CDR3: CAWSPGRSGNTIYF. DNA of the CDR3: TGTGCCTGGAGTCCTGGGCGCTCTGGAAACACCATATATTTT.

The DNA for the CDR3 is TGTGCCAGCAGCTTGGGGCAGGGGTTCGACGAGCAGTACTTC. Translation: CASSLGQGFDEQYF. J is TRBJ2-5 and V is TRBV5-6; perhaps TRBD1 as D (6 bases). The closer fit of TRBJ2-7 to the DNA end suggests the J call may be wrong. CDR1 SGHDT and CDR2 YYEEEE come from the germline V gene. This CDR3 is 14 amino acids long.

The rearrangement links TRBV4-1 to TRBJ2-6, with a tentative D call TRBD1 (6 bases). The CDR3 runs to 17 residues. CDR1 is MGHRA, CDR2 YSYEKL, per germline. V was cut by 3 bases and J by 0 bases, with 12 bases left in between. For the CDR3, the DNA is TGCGCCAGCAGCCAGACAGGTAAGAGCTCTGGGGCCAACGTCCTGACTTTC. Translating gives CASSQTGKSSGANVLTF.

The chain has TRBV5-1 and TRBJ1-3, with D uncertain. The V gene's germline CDR1 is SGHRS and CDR2 YFSETQ. V was trimmed by 0 bases and J by 0 bases, leaving 10 bases between them. CDR3 length: 16 amino acids. The CDR3 sequence is CASSLVGSASGNTIYF. CDR3 coding DNA: TGCGCCAGCAGCTTGGTTGGGAGTGCCTCTGGAAACACCATATATTTT.

This clone was counted only a few times. The chain combines TRBV7-9 with TRBJ1-1, with 7 bases identical to TRBD1. This CDR3 is 14 amino acids long. J was trimmed by 4 bases and V by 3 bases; bases with no gene match: 5. Germline loops: CDR1 SEHNR, CDR2 FQNEAQ (reference sequence). The CDR3 DNA reads as TGTGCCAGCAGCTTCCAGGGGGGAGCCACTGAAGCTTTCTTT. Translated: CASSFQGGATEAFF.